The rows below give T cell receptor beta chains drawn from one sample of a study of sequential checkpoint blockade in melanoma. TCRdb's copy holds only in-frame clones and misses some; the assay was immunoSEQ multiplex PCR. The profile covers 17,000 or so clones, with 70% appearing a single time and around 10% taken by the ten largest. Here the sequenced sample was CD8+ T cells sorted from blood (inferred from file names), taken from a patient given nivolumab and ipilimumab in sequence. The source of these receptors is a human donor with melanoma. The CDR3 runs from the conserved cysteine through the conserved F or W. The order of the fields is D gene, J gene, clone size, CDR3 length, V gene, CDR3 protein, CDR3 DNA. D genes are given only for firm matches. Rows give clone size only sometimes, using once, few, many, or a class for an expanded clone.

- | TRBJ2-3 | - | 13 | TRBV29-1 | CSVRGASTDTQYF | TGCAGCGTACGGGGGGCTAGCACAGATACGCAGTATTTT
TRBD1 | TRBJ1-5 | - | 14 | TRBV13 | CASSNGQGNQPQHF | TGTGCCAGCAGCAATGGACAGGGCAATCAGCCCCAGCATTTT
- | TRBJ1-1 | - | 14 | TRBV7-8 | CASRVRESDTEAFF | TGTGCCAGCCGCGTAAGAGAGTCGGACACTGAAGCTTTCTTT
TRBD2 | TRBJ2-1 | - | 16 | TRBV7-3 | CASSLIAGVTYNEQFF | TGTGCCAGCAGCTTAATAGCGGGGGTTACCTACAATGAGCAGTTCTTC
TRBD1 | TRBJ1-5 | - | 14 | TRBV13 | CASSLGQGAQPQHF | TGTGCCAGCAGCCTTGGACAGGGTGCTCAGCCCCAGCATTTT
- | TRBJ2-3 | few | 14 | TRBV19 | CASSISGATDTQYF | TGTGCCAGTAGTATCTCAGGGGCCACAGATACGCAGTATTTT
- | TRBJ2-2 | - | 13 | TRBV5-3 | CASSAGDTGELFF | TGTGCCAGCAGCGCCGGGGACACCGGGGAGCTGTTTTTT
- | TRBJ2-7 | few | 16 | TRBV27 | CASSLSSGSVSYEQYF | TGTGCCAGCAGTTTATCGTCCGGGAGCGTCTCCTACGAGCAGTACTTC
TRBD1 | TRBJ1-2 | few | 14 | TRBV6-1 | CASSSRQGQGGYTF | TGTGCCAGCAGTTCTCGACAGGGACAAGGTGGCTACACCTTC
- | TRBJ1-1 | - | 13 | TRBV6-6 | CASSRQVYTEAFF | TGTGCCAGCAGTCGACAGGTCTACACTGAAGCTTTCTTT
TRBD1 | TRBJ2-7 | - | 14 | TRBV5-1 | CASSLGQGNDEQYF | TGCGCCAGCAGTTTGGGACAGGGGAATGACGAGCAGTACTTC
TRBD2 | TRBJ2-7 | - | 15 | TRBV4-3 | CASSPGEGVSYEQYF | TGCGCCAGCAGCCCGGGGGAGGGCGTCTCCTACGAGCAGTACTTC
TRBD2 | TRBJ2-7 | - | 14 | TRBV11-1 | CASSLGGNSYEQYF | TGTGCCAGCAGCCTGGGGGGGAACTCCTACGAGCAGTACTTC
TRBD1 | TRBJ2-7 | - | 15 | TRBV28 | CASSPRDRAGYEQYF | TGTGCCAGCAGTCCCCGGGACAGGGCGGGGTACGAGCAGTACTTC
TRBD1 | TRBJ1-5 | - | 15 | TRBV4-3 | CASSPHRGDNQPQHF | TGCGCCAGCAGCCCTCACAGGGGTGACAATCAGCCCCAGCATTTT
- | TRBJ1-1 | once | 13 | TRBV6-5 | CASLQGRTTEAFF | TGTGCCAGCCTACAGGGTAGGACCACTGAAGCTTTCTTT
- | TRBJ2-7 | - | 14 | TRBV29-1 | CSVEDEAGIYEQYF | TGCAGCGTTGAAGATGAGGCAGGGATCTACGAGCAGTACTTC
- | TRBJ1-1 | - | 13 | TRBV19 | CASSFGHETEAFF | TGTGCCAGTAGTTTCGGACACGAAACTGAAGCTTTCTTT
TRBD2 | TRBJ2-2 | - | 18 | TRBV4-1 | CASSQERVRGGRTGELFF | TGCGCCAGCAGCCAAGAAAGGGTGCGGGGGGGCCGGACCGGGGAGCTGTTTTTT
TRBD1 | TRBJ2-2 | - | 17 | TRBV19 | CASSINWDRPNAGELFF | TGTGCCAGTAGTATAAATTGGGACAGGCCGAACGCCGGGGAGCTGTTTTTT
TRBD1 | TRBJ2-3 | - | 14 | TRBV18 | CASSPGQGTDTQYF | TGTGCCAGCTCCCCGGGACAGGGAACAGATACGCAGTATTTT
TRBD1 | TRBJ2-5 | - | 16 | TRBV27 | CASSLLGTGLQETQYF | TGTGCCAGCAGTTTGCTTGGGACAGGACTCCAAGAGACCCAGTACTTC
- | TRBJ2-1 | - | 12 | TRBV5-6 | CASSSATVEQFF | TGTGCCAGCAGCTCCGCCACAGTTGAGCAGTTCTTC
- | TRBJ2-4 | - | 15 | TRBV19 | CASSKGVLAKNIQYF | TGTGCCAGTAGTAAAGGGGTGTTGGCCAAAAACATTCAGTACTTC
- | TRBJ1-2 | - | 15 | TRBV6-6 | CASSSEGQRVYGYTF | TGTGCCAGCAGTTCCGAAGGACAGCGCGTCTATGGCTACACCTTC
- | TRBJ1-1 | - | 18 | TRBV7-6 | CASSLGATGPFGNTEAFF | TGTGCCAGCAGCTTAGGTGCAACAGGGCCGTTCGGGAACACTGAAGCTTTCTTT
- | TRBJ2-7 | few | 16 | TRBV4-1 | CASSRIGQRVSYEQYF | TGCGCCAGCAGCCGCATCGGGCAGCGGGTCTCCTACGAGCAGTACTTC
- | TRBJ1-1 | - | 13 | TRBV30 | CAWKQGVNTEAFF | TGTGCCTGGAAACAAGGAGTGAACACTGAAGCTTTCTTT
TRBD2 | TRBJ2-1 | - | 17 | TRBV4-3 | CASSQDHDYSGGNEQFF | TGCGCCAGCAGCCAAGATCACGACTACAGCGGGGGAAATGAGCAGTTCTTC
TRBD2 | TRBJ2-1 | - | 13 | TRBV7-2 | CASSSGTSNEQFF | TGTGCCAGCAGCTCCGGGACTAGCAATGAGCAGTTCTTC
- | TRBJ2-3 | few | 17 | TRBV21-1 | CASTSAEQGTSTDTQYF | TGTGCCAGCACCTCCGCGGAACAGGGGACTAGCACAGATACGCAGTATTTT
TRBD1 | TRBJ2-5 | few | 14 | TRBV28 | CASILRTGEETQYF | TGTGCCAGCATTCTCCGGACAGGGGAGGAGACCCAGTACTTC
TRBD2 | TRBJ2-7 | - | 14 | TRBV6-1 | CASSVSGENYEQYF | TGTGCCAGCAGTGTTAGCGGGGAGAACTACGAGCAGTACTTC
- | TRBJ2-5 | - | 17 | TRBV27 | CASSLVGTPLSQETQYF | TGTGCCAGCAGTTTGGTAGGGACACCCCTTTCCCAAGAGACCCAGTACTTC
- | TRBJ2-1 | - | 13 | TRBV9 | CASSVEQHNEQFF | TGTGCCAGCAGCGTAGAACAGCACAATGAGCAGTTCTTC
TRBD1 | TRBJ2-3 | - | 14 | TRBV27 | CASRDSASTDTQYF | TGTGCCAGCCGGGACAGCGCTAGCACAGATACGCAGTATTTT
- | TRBJ1-1 | - | 15 | TRBV27 | CASSLGRGGITEAFF | TGTGCCAGCAGTTTGGGCAGGGGAGGGATCACTGAAGCTTTCTTT
TRBD2 | TRBJ2-1 | few | 16 | TRBV6-4 | CASSEKTSGSYNEQFF | TGTGCCAGCAGCGAGAAGACTAGCGGGAGCTACAATGAGCAGTTCTTC
- | TRBJ2-7 | - | 13 | TRBV13 | CASSSRGDYEQYF | TGTGCCAGCAGCTCCAGGGGGGACTACGAGCAGTACTTC
TRBD1 | TRBJ2-1 | - | 12 | TRBV19 | CATGTGGSREFF | TGTGCCACAGGGACAGGGGGTAGCCGGGAGTTCTTC
- | TRBJ2-2 | - | 18 | TRBV4-1 | CASSQGPLSGGNTGELFF | TGCGCCAGCAGCCAAGGACCACTTTCCGGGGGGAACACCGGGGAGCTGTTTTTT
- | TRBJ2-3 | - | 13 | TRBV4-1 | CASSQDSTDTQYF | TGCGCCAGCAGCCAAGACAGTACAGATACGCAGTATTTT
- | TRBJ2-5 | - | 14 | TRBV19 | CASSTPGPLREQYF | TGTGCCAGTAGTACCCCCGGCCCGTTGAGGGAGCAGTACTTC
- | TRBJ2-1 | - | 12 | TRBV18 | CASSPPYNEQFF | TGTGCCAGCTCACCCCCATACAATGAGCAGTTCTTC
- | TRBJ2-3 | - | 15 | TRBV6-5 | CASSYWGRPTDTQYF | TGTGCCAGCAGTTACTGGGGGCGGCCCACAGATACGCAGTATTTT
- | TRBJ1-2 | few | 13 | TRBV10-3 | CAISDGDNYGYTF | TGTGCCATCAGTGATGGAGATAACTATGGCTACACCTTC
- | TRBJ1-2 | - | 15 | TRBV4-2 | CASSLEVLGAYGYTF | TGTGCCAGCAGCTTGGAAGTGCTGGGGGCGTACGGCTACACCTTC
TRBD1 | TRBJ1-6 | - | 15 | TRBV6-5 | CASSLAGQGNSPLHF | TGTGCCAGCAGTTTGGCGGGACAGGGGAATTCACCCCTCCACTTT
- | TRBJ1-1 | - | 13 | TRBV5-4 | CASSFRVGTEAFF | TGTGCCAGCAGCTTTCGGGTTGGCACTGAAGCTTTCTTT
TRBD1 | TRBJ1-4 | - | 14 | TRBV7-9 | CASRGTGSNEKLFF | TGTGCCAGCAGGGGGACAGGGTCTAATGAAAAACTGTTTTTT
- | TRBJ2-1 | - | 15 | TRBV11-3 | CASSQGEDWINEQFF | TGTGCCAGCAGCCAAGGGGAGGACTGGATCAATGAGCAGTTCTTC
- | TRBJ1-3 | few | 15 | TRBV18 | CASSPWDNSGNTIYF | TGTGCCAGCTCACCATGGGACAACTCTGGAAACACCATATATTTT
TRBD2 | TRBJ2-5 | few | 16 | TRBV7-9 | CASSLGLAGYQETQYF | TGTGCCAGCAGCTTAGGCCTAGCGGGATATCAAGAGACCCAGTACTTC
- | TRBJ2-1 | - | 14 | TRBV5-8 | CASSLSMNLNEQFF | TGTGCCAGCAGCTTGTCTATGAATTTAAATGAGCAGTTCTTC
- | TRBJ2-7 | - | 14 | TRBV6-1 | CASSETPSVHEQYF | TGTGCCAGCAGTGAAACTCCCAGCGTCCACGAGCAGTACTTC
TRBD2 | TRBJ2-1 | few | 16 | TRBV7-9 | CASSFSLAGERGEQFF | TGTGCCAGCAGCTTTTCTCTAGCGGGAGAAAGGGGTGAGCAGTTCTTC
- | TRBJ2-7 | - | 15 | TRBV9 | CASSVASGFSYEQYF | TGTGCCAGCAGCGTAGCTTCGGGATTCTCCTACGAGCAGTACTTC
TRBD1 | TRBJ2-7 | - | 15 | TRBV7-9 | CATARGTGVSYEQYF | TGTGCCACCGCCCGAGGGACAGGGGTCTCCTACGAGCAGTACTTC
- | TRBJ1-1 | - | 13 | TRBV7-6 | CASSLGTRTEAFF | TGTGCCAGCAGCTTAGGGACAAGGACTGAAGCTTTCTTT